The clone carrying this T cell receptor (beta chain) was recorded at least ten times. What it binds is unknown. The data belong to a study of identical twins. Whole-study results and caveats: Donors were not followed over many years; analysis was cross-sectional. Excess low generation probability was seen in twin-shared out-of-frame alpha sequences. Out-of-frame TCR alpha sharing observed in monozygotic twins exceeded model estimates.

One entry per CDR3 protein, called by TCRdb with MiXCR from the 5' RACE reads. The repertoire has roughly 250,000 distinct CDR3 sequences, approximately 7.8% of them found once; the top ten carry around 5.4%. CDR1 and CDR2 from the germline V gene are SGDLS and YYNGEE. The length of the CDR3 is 12 residues. V lost 4 bases to trimming and J lost 4 bases, with 5 bases between them. The same specimen was also included in a second study, on yellow fever vaccine responses in identical twins.

The chain uses TRBV9 and TRBJ2-2; D ambiguous. The sample comprised CD8+ T cells sorted from blood. This clonotype originated in a woman aged 18-35 years in good health. The CDR3 loop reads CASSPSTGELFF. CDR3 DNA: TGTGCCAGCAGCCCCTCCACCGGGGAGCTGTTTTTT.